One sample yielded the 18 T cell receptor beta chains listed below, sequenced in a study of T cell repertoires in cytomegalovirus infection. TCRdb passed the reads through MiXCR, listing each CDR3 protein once. The table shows roughly 230,000 distinct CDR3 sequences, with roughly 22% occurring only once. The sequenced sample consisted of CD8+ T cells from PBMCs. The origin of the receptors is a human donor in good health (CMV status not recorded). Some clones in this sample may be carry-over from other donors' samples.

The chain recombines TRBV7-9 with TRBJ2-5, with 8 bases aligning to TRBD1. Germline CDR1 is SEHNR and CDR2 is FQNEAQ (reference sequence). This CDR3 has 15 residues. The V gene end was trimmed by 7 bases and the J gene end by 2 bases; junction bases not matched to a gene: 9. The CDR3 region is CASIPRQGPQETQYF. As DNA, the CDR3 is TGTGCCAGCATCCCGAGACAGGGGCCTCAAGAGACCCAGTACTTC.

This clonotype was seen a few times. The rearrangement uses TRBV29-1 and TRBJ2-7, with TRBD2 identical over 15 bases. The germline V gene has CDR1 SQVTM and CDR2 ANQGSEA. The J segment lost 0 bases and the V segment lost 1 base, leaving 4 bases of the junction unmatched. CDR3 length equals 17 residues. The CDR3 coding sequence is TGCAGCGTTGAAGTCGGGACTAGCGGGGGGCTCTCCTACGAGCAGTACTTC. Its protein product is CSVEVGTSGGLSYEQYF.

This clonotype was seen repeatedly, ten times or more. The J gene is TRBJ2-1, the V gene TRBV2; 9 bases line up with TRBD2. The V gene's germline CDR1 is SNHLY and CDR2 FYNNEI. With 7 bases clipped from V and 0 bases from J, the junction kept 7 bases outside the gene matches. The CDR3 runs 16 residues. CDR3 nucleotides: TGTGCCAGCAAGAGGACTAGCGACAGCTCCTACAATGAGCAGTTCTTC. This codes for CASKRTSDSSYNEQFF.

This clonotype has just a few counts. The CDR3 DNA is TGTGCCAGCAGCGCACCCCGCGGGACAGATAGCAATCAGCCCCAGCATTTT. This encodes CASSAPRGTDSNQPQHF. The chain couples TRBV2 to TRBJ1-5; 7 bases are a match to TRBD1. CDR1 and CDR2 (germline): SNHLY, FYNNEI. V shed 6 bases, J shed 0 bases, and the junction held 11 bases outside the gene matches. The CDR3 has 17 residues.

This clonotype was counted only a few times. The chain employs TRBV5-3 and TRBJ2-1; D is perhaps TRBD2 (5 bases). TRBV5-3 is designated an ORF whose function remains uncertain. The germline V and J ends were trimmed by 0 bases and 6 bases, with 13 bases remaining between them. This CDR3 has 15 amino acids. Written as DNA, the CDR3 is TGTGCCAGAAGCTTGGGCCGGGAAACTGGCAATGAGCAGTTCTTC. Residues: CARSLGRETGNEQFF.

This clonotype was seen a few times. The V gene is TRBV7-9, the J gene TRBJ1-4, with D unresolved. V gave up 1 base and J gave up 0 bases, with 3 bases separating them. This CDR3 contains 14 residues. Germline values: CDR1 SEHNR, CDR2 FQNEAQ (reference sequence). The CDR3 nucleotides are TGTGCCAGCAGCTTAGGATCAACTAATGAAAAACTGTTTTTT. As protein: CASSLGSTNEKLFF.

This chain joins TRBV7-6 and TRBJ1-1; possible D gene TRBD1, 6 bases. CDR3 length: 13 residues. In germline, CDR1 is SGHVS, CDR2 FNYEAQ. Trimming removed 11 bases at V and 4 bases at J, with 17 bases between. The CDR3 protein is CADRGGLGTEAFF. In DNA form, the CDR3 reads TGTGCCGACCGGGGGGGGCTCGGCACTGAAGCTTTCTTT.

CDR3 DNA: TGCAGTGCTAGCTCCGTCCTAGCGGGCCCTGTGGGGCAGTACTTC. This gives the protein CSASSVLAGPVGQYF. V usage is TRBV20-1 and J usage is TRBJ2-7; 8 bases are shared with TRBD2. Germline CDR1 reads DFQATT; CDR2 reads SNEGSKA (reference sequence). Germline trimming cut 3 bases from V and 9 bases from J; bases unmatched to any gene: 16. This CDR3 has 15 amino acids.

This clonotype occurred many times. The rearrangement uses TRBV7-6 and TRBJ2-3; 10 positions agree with TRBD2. Germline V CDR1 and CDR2: SGHVS, FNYEAQ. The CDR3 length is 16 residues. With 1 base clipped from V and 5 bases from J, the junction kept 6 bases outside the gene matches. The chain's CDR3 is CASSLESGGAQDTQYF. The CDR3, as DNA: TGTGCCAGCAGCTTAGAGAGCGGGGGGGCACAAGATACGCAGTATTTT.

This clonotype was seen a few times. V is TRBV27 and J is TRBJ1-3, with 7 bases that match TRBD1. The germline V gene encodes CDR1 MNHEY and CDR2 SMNVEV (reference sequence). V gave up 4 bases and J gave up 8 bases; unmatched junction bases: 5. CDR3 length: 13 amino acids. The CDR3 loop is CASSSPGGDTIYF. CDR3 DNA: TGTGCCAGCAGTTCCCCAGGGGGAGACACCATATATTTT.

This clonotype was counted many times. The rearrangement links TRBV7-8 to TRBJ1-5; D is undetermined. The germline V gene has CDR1 SGHVS and CDR2 FQNEAQ. The CDR3 loop spans 15 amino acids. The V gene lost 2 bases and the J gene lost 4 bases, with 12 bases spanning the gap. The CDR3 coding sequence is TGTGCCAGCAGCTTAATAGAGGGAGGGAATCAGCCCCAGCATTTT. Translating gives CASSLIEGGNQPQHF.

J is TRBJ1-2 and V is TRBV6-5; weak D call: TRBD1 (5 bases). V was trimmed by 8 bases and J by 6 bases, leaving 10 bases between them. Germline CDR1 is MNHEY and CDR2 is SVGAGI. This CDR3 has 11 amino acids. CDR3 in DNA: TGTGCCAGCGTGGGGGAACATGGCTACACCTTC. The encoded protein is CASVGEHGYTF.

At least ten counts were recorded for this clonotype. The rearrangement uses TRBV7-2 and TRBJ2-7; D ambiguous. The ends were cut back, 6 bases at V and 0 bases at J, with 12 bases in the middle. The CDR3 has 14 amino acids. The germline V gene has CDR1 SGHTA and CDR2 FQGNSA. The CDR3 DNA reads as TGTGCCAGCAGTGACGGGTCTAGCTCCTACGAGCAGTACTTC. The encoded protein is CASSDGSSSYEQYF.

This rearrangement joins TRBV29-1 to TRBJ2-1; 8 positions match TRBD1. Germline lookup yields CDR1 SQVTM and CDR2 ANQGSEA. The V and J ends lost 3 bases and 0 bases, in that order; junction bases with no gene match: 7. The CDR3 has 16 amino acids. The CDR3 DNA reads TGCAGCGTTGATGGACAGGGTCGGGGCTCCTACAATGAGCAGTTCTTC. It codes for CSVDGQGRGSYNEQFF.

The chain is built from TRBV19 and TRBJ1-1; possibly TRBD1 for D (5 bases). This CDR3 contains 14 residues. Per the germline V gene, CDR1 is LNHDA and CDR2 is SQIVND (reference sequence). V was trimmed by 3 bases and J by 5 bases, leaving 13 bases between them. The CDR3 DNA reads TGTGCCAGTAGTATGGCTGGGGCTTGGACTGAAGCTTTCTTT. It encodes CASSMAGAWTEAFF.

This clonotype was seen ten or more times. This chain joins TRBV28 and TRBJ1-3; D not resolved. The V end lost 3 bases, the J end lost 4 bases, and 4 bases lay between the germline ends. Germline lookup yields CDR1 MDHEN and CDR2 SYDVKM. The CDR3 sequence is 12 residues long. The chain's CDR3 is CASSLLGNTIYF. The DNA for the CDR3 is TGTGCCAGCAGTTTGTTAGGAAACACCATATATTTT. Based on the CDR3 plus reference TRBV28 and TRBJ1-3, the full variable domain is DVKVTQSSRYLVKRTGEKVFLECVQDMDHENMFWYRQDPGLGLRLIYFSYDVKMKEKGDIPEGYSVSREKKERFSLILESASTNQTSMYLCASSLLGNTIYFGEGSWLTVV.

This chain uses TRBV13 with TRBJ1-2, with D hard to call. CDR1 PRHDT and CDR2 FYEKMQ come from the germline V gene (reference sequence). The CDR3 runs 13 residues. V gave up 5 bases and J gave up 4 bases, with 11 bases separating them. CDR3 sequence (DNA): TGTGCCAGCAGCCCCCCTACGGGCTATGGCTACACCTTC. This translates into CASSPPTGYGYTF.

The chain uses TRBV2 and TRBJ1-2, with 12 bases fitting TRBD1. This CDR3 has 16 residues. The junction had 6 bases not matched to a gene; V was cut back by 6 bases and J by 1 base. Germline values: CDR1 SNHLY, CDR2 FYNNEI. In DNA form, the CDR3 reads TGTGCCAGCAGACCCGGGACAGGGGGCCTTAACTATGGCTACACCTTC. As protein: CASRPGTGGLNYGYTF.